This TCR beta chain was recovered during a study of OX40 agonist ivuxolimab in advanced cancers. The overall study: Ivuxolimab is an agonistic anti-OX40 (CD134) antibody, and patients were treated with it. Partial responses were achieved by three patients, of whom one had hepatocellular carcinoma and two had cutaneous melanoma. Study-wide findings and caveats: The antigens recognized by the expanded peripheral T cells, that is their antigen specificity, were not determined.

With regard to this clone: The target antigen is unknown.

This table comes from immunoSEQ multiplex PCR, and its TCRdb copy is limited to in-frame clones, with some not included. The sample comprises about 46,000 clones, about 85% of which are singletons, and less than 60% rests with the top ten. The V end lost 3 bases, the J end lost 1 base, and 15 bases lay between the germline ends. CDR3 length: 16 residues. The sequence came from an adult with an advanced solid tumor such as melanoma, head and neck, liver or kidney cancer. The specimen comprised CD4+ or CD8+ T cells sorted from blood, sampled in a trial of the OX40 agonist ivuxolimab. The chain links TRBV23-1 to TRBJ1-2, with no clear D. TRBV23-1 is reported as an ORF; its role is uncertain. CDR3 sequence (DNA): TGCGCCAGCAGTCAGCAGGCAGGTGTGAATAACTATGGCTACACCTTC. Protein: CASSQQAGVNNYGYTF.